Below are 5 T cell receptor beta chains sequenced from a single sample in a study of beta chain features in type 1 diabetes. Study results and caveats: Significant though moderate, a shortening of TCRB CDR3s appeared in all four CD4+ subsets of Type 1 diabetes patients.

Of the isolated RNA, all was reverse transcribed, and so the sequenced material was expressed TCRB transcripts. Sequencing was performed with immunoSEQ multiplex PCR; in TCRdb, only in-frame clones are kept and a portion is missing. The sample shows about 170,000 clones, 7.8% of them seen only once. Their target antigens are unknown. The sample comprised central memory CD4+ T cells from blood. The receptor set was obtained from a woman aged 40 to 50 with type 1 diabetes.

The chain recombines TRBV15 with TRBJ2-3; 9 positions match TRBD1. The germline gives CDR1 LNHNV, CDR2 YYDKDF (reference sequence). This CDR3 contains 15 residues. The J segment lost 5 bases and the V segment lost 6 bases, leaving 9 bases of the junction unmatched. The CDR3 coding sequence is TGTGCCACCAGGTCCCCGGGACAGGGATTAGATACGCAGTATTTT. Translating gives CATRSPGQGLDTQYF.

This clone was found a few times. J is TRBJ2-7 and V is TRBV6-5, with 7 bases aligning to TRBD2. This CDR3 is 15 amino acids long. J was trimmed by 0 bases and V by 6 bases; bases with no gene match: 8. The germline gives CDR1 MNHEY, CDR2 SVGAGI. The CDR3 coding sequence is TGTGCCAGCAGCCCTTGGGGGAGGGTCTCCTACGAGCAGTACTTC. The encoded protein is CASSPWGRVSYEQYF.

The chain recombines TRBV2 with TRBJ1-2; tentative D call: TRBD1 (6 bases). V was cut by 5 bases and J by 1 base, with 8 bases left in between. Germline values: CDR1 SNHLY, CDR2 FYNNEI. The CDR3 consists of 13 residues. The CDR3 bases are TGTGCCAGCAGTTGGGACATTAACTATGGCTACACCTTC. Translated, it gives CASSWDINYGYTF. Full variable domain (rest looked up from reference TRBV2 and TRBJ1-2): EPEVTQTPSHQVTQMGQEVILRCVPISNHLYFYWYRQILGQKVEFLVSFYNNEISEKSEIFDDQFSVERPDGSNFTLKIRSTKLEDSAMYFCASSWDINYGYTFGSGTRLTVV.

In its sample, this clone was seen a few times. The V call is TRBV5-1, the J call TRBJ1-1, with D possibly matching TRBD1 (5 bases). V was pared by 1 base and J by 1 base, with 5 bases between. The CDR3 length is 13 residues. Germline assignment: CDR1 SGHRS and CDR2 YFSETQ. The CDR3 spells CASSLRGNTEAFF. CDR3 DNA: TGCGCCAGCAGCTTGAGGGGGAACACTGAAGCTTTCTTT.

The CDR3 reads CASPTTGRQETQYF. CDR3 nucleotide sequence: TGTGCCAGCCCAACGACAGGGAGGCAAGAGACCCAGTACTTC. This chain joins TRBV2 and TRBJ2-5; a possible D gene is TRBD1 (7 bases). The CDR3 spans 14 residues. CDR1 is SNHLY, CDR2 FYNNEI, per germline. Trimming removed 8 bases from V and 2 bases from J, with 15 bases in between.